These 19 T cell receptor beta chains originate from one sample sequenced in a study of cytomegalovirus exposure and HLA in healthy donors. Clones were read by immunoSEQ multiplex PCR, and TCRdb kept only the in-frame ones, dropping some. The profile shows some 250,000 clones, 85% to 90% of them singletons. Sequenced input: PBMCs. These receptor sequences come from a woman aged 18 to 35 in good health and CMV-seronegative.

The chain carries TRBV13 and TRBJ1-4; 10 bases line up with TRBD1. J gave up 8 bases and V 5 bases, and 5 bases lay outside the gene matches. The CDR3 is 14 amino acids. The germline V gene encodes CDR1 PRHDT and CDR2 FYEKMQ (reference sequence). The CDR3 sequence is CASSRQGAWEKLFF. For the CDR3, the DNA is TGTGCCAGCAGCCGACAGGGGGCCTGGGAAAAACTGTTTTTT. Using reference TRBV13 and TRBJ1-4 for the parts outside the CDR3, the full variable domain is AAGVIQSPRHLIKEKRETATLKCYPIPRHDTVYWYQQGPGQDPQFLISFYEKMQSDKGSIPDRFSAQQFSDYHSELNMSSLELGDSALYFCASSRQGAWEKLFFGSGTQLSVL.

The chain combines TRBV6-5 with TRBJ2-4; D might be TRBD2 (6 bases). The CDR3 loop spans 14 amino acids. The germline CDR1 and CDR2 sequences are MNHEY and SVGAGI. The V gene lost 8 bases and the J gene lost 1 base, with 12 bases spanning the gap. In DNA form, the CDR3 reads TGTGCCAGCTCCGGAGGGTTGGCCAAAAACATTCAGTACTTC. It codes for CASSGGLAKNIQYF.

The chain carries TRBV15 and TRBJ2-3, with 12 nucleotides matching TRBD2. V shed 0 bases and J 4 bases; nucleotides not matched to a gene: 2. Per the germline V gene, CDR1 is LNHNV and CDR2 is YYDKDF (reference sequence). This CDR3 is 16 amino acids long. CDR3 sequence reads: CATSRDPSGGADTQYF. For the CDR3, the DNA is TGTGCCACCAGCAGAGATCCTAGCGGGGGGGCAGATACGCAGTATTTT.

This chain uses TRBV2 with TRBJ2-3; 10 bases are shared with TRBD2. The V segment lost 11 bases and the J segment 1 base; nucleotides outside the gene matches: 3. CDR3 size: 13 residues. Germline V gene lookup returns CDR1 SNHLY and CDR2 FYNNEI. CDR3 region: CAGGTSGTDTQYF. CDR3 coding DNA: TGTGCCGGCGGGACTAGCGGCACAGATACGCAGTATTTT.

Only one count was recorded for this clone. The rearrangement uses TRBV28 and TRBJ2-7; maybe TRBD1 (6 bases). Deletions cut 2 bases from V and 2 bases from J, with 10 bases between. The CDR3 extends over 14 amino acids. Germline V gene lookup returns CDR1 MDHEN and CDR2 SYDVKM. The CDR3 spells CASSLGQGTYEQYF. In DNA, the CDR3 is TGTGCCAGCAGTTTAGGGCAGGGGACCTACGAGCAGTACTTC.

V gene TRBV4-1 combines with J gene TRBJ2-7, with 8 bases lining up with TRBD1. J was trimmed by 3 bases and V by 3 bases; bases with no gene match: 10. Germline CDR1 and CDR2: MGHRA and YSYEKL. This CDR3 has 16 residues. The chain's CDR3 is CASSHRGQGGNYEQYF. The CDR3 nucleotides read TGCGCCAGCAGCCACAGGGGGCAAGGGGGGAACTACGAGCAGTACTTC.

The genes are TRBV27 and TRBJ1-2; no reliable D call. This CDR3 is built from 12 residues. Per germline, CDR1 MNHEY and CDR2 SMNVEV (reference sequence). Trimming left V 6 bases short and J 2 bases short, with 7 bases between. CDR3 bases: TGTGCCAGCAGAGGCAGGAACTATGGCTACACCTTC. Protein product: CASRGRNYGYTF.

This clone came up once. This chain joins TRBV4-1 and TRBJ1-5, with D hard to call. CDR3 length: 14 amino acids. From germline, CDR1 is MGHRA and CDR2 YSYEKL. Trimming pared 0 bases from V and 9 bases from J, leaving 12 bases between. CDR3 sequence: CASSQETGLGPQHF. Here the CDR3 DNA reads TGCGCCAGCAGCCAAGAAACGGGGTTGGGGCCCCAGCATTTT.

The V call is TRBV27, the J call TRBJ2-7; 9 nucleotides agree with TRBD1. V shed 3 bases and J 7 bases; nucleotides not matched to a gene: 7. The CDR3 length is 14 residues. The germline V gene has CDR1 MNHEY and CDR2 SMNVEV (reference sequence). The CDR3 nucleotides are TGTGCCAGCAGTTTCTACAGGGGGCTCGGGGAGCAGTACTTC. This codes for CASSFYRGLGEQYF.

In its sample, this clone was seen once. CDR3 in DNA: TGCGCCAGCAGCTTAAACAGGGGGAACACCGGGGAGCTGTTTTTT. It is translated as CASSLNRGNTGELFF. The chain uses TRBV5-1 and TRBJ2-2, with 7 nucleotides matching TRBD1. The CDR3 consists of 15 residues. CDR1 is SGHRS and CDR2 is YFSETQ in the germline V gene. The J segment lost 1 base and the V segment lost 2 bases, leaving 2 bases of the junction unmatched.

This chain links TRBV27 with TRBJ2-2; possibly TRBD1 for D (5 bases). Germline lookup yields CDR1 MNHEY and CDR2 SMNVEV (reference sequence). Trimming left V 0 bases short and J 6 bases short, with 23 bases between. This CDR3 is 19 amino acids long. DNA of the CDR3: TGTGCCAGCAGTTTATCAGTTGACACGGCCCTAATAGGGGCCGGGGAGCTGTTTTTT. Protein product: CASSLSVDTALIGAGELFF.

The chain combines TRBV6-6 with TRBJ2-4; 7 bases fit TRBD2. This CDR3 contains 16 residues. J was trimmed by 0 bases and V by 5 bases; bases with no gene match: 7. Per the germline V gene, CDR1 is MNHNY and CDR2 is SVGAGI (reference sequence). In DNA, the CDR3 is TGTGCCAGCAGTCCCAGCGGGGTTCTAGCCAAAAACATTCAGTACTTC. Translating gives CASSPSGVLAKNIQYF.

The chain uses TRBV6-5 and TRBJ2-5, with D possibly being TRBD1 (6 bases). This CDR3 comprises 13 residues. Germline V lookup: CDR1 MNHEY, CDR2 SVGAGI. Trimming cost V 2 bases and J 2 bases, with 6 bases left between them. The CDR3 sequence is CASSYRGQETQYF. The CDR3 DNA is TGTGCCAGCAGTTACAGGGGGCAAGAGACCCAGTACTTC.

This rearrangement joins TRBV28 to TRBJ2-7, with D possibly TRBD2 on 5 matching bases. Germline V CDR1 and CDR2: MDHEN, SYDVKM. CDR3 length: 15 residues. V lost 6 bases, J lost 1 base, and 16 bases lay in between. CDR3 protein: CASSPDSLLSYEQYV. Written as DNA, the CDR3 is TGTGCCAGCAGCCCGGACTCCCTTCTGTCCTACGAGCAGTACGTC.

This clone appeared a single time. The chain employs TRBV28 and TRBJ1-1; no definite D call. V lost 6 bases to trimming and J lost 1 base, with 15 bases between them. CDR1 and CDR2 (germline): MDHEN, SYDVKM. The CDR3 totals 15 residues. The DNA of the CDR3 is TGTGCCAGCAGCCCTATCGGGGAGGGGAACACTGAAGCTTTCTTT. The encoded protein is CASSPIGEGNTEAFF.

The V and J genes are TRBV9 and TRBJ2-7; the match to TRBD1 covers 8 bases. Germline V gives CDR1 SGDLS, CDR2 YYNGEE. The CDR3 is made up of 15 amino acids. Germline trimming cut 3 bases from V and 0 bases from J; bases unmatched to any gene: 5. CDR3 in amino acids: CASSARTGSSYEQYV. CDR3 nucleotide sequence: TGTGCCAGCAGCGCCCGGACAGGGAGCTCCTACGAGCAGTACGTC.

This sequence joins TRBV28 and TRBJ1-3; D perhaps matches TRBD1 (5 bases). Trimming took 6 bases from V and 7 from J, leaving 13 bases between them. The length of the CDR3 is 13 residues. Germline CDR1 reads MDHEN; CDR2 reads SYDVKM. CDR3 amino acids: CASSLQGGNTIYF. The CDR3 bases are TGTGCCAGCAGCCTCCAGGGTGGGAACACCATATATTTT.

The genes are TRBV11-3 and TRBJ1-4, with unresolved D. The germline V gene encodes CDR1 SGHNT and CDR2 YENEEA. Trimming left V 5 bases short and J 3 bases short, with 16 bases between. This CDR3 comprises 16 residues. CDR3 amino acids: CASSLPLGAPNEKLFF. For the CDR3, the DNA is TGTGCCAGCAGCCTCCCCCTCGGAGCTCCTAATGAAAAACTGTTTTTT.

CDR3 sequence (DNA): TGTGCCAGCAGCTTAGCCCTACAACAGGGCCATACGCAGTATTTT. Residues: CASSLALQQGHTQYF. The chain links TRBV7-8 to TRBJ2-3; maybe TRBD1 (6 bases). Germline CDR1 reads SGHVS; CDR2 reads FQNEAQ. The CDR3 is 15 amino acids. V was cut by 0 bases and J by 7 bases, with 14 bases left in between.